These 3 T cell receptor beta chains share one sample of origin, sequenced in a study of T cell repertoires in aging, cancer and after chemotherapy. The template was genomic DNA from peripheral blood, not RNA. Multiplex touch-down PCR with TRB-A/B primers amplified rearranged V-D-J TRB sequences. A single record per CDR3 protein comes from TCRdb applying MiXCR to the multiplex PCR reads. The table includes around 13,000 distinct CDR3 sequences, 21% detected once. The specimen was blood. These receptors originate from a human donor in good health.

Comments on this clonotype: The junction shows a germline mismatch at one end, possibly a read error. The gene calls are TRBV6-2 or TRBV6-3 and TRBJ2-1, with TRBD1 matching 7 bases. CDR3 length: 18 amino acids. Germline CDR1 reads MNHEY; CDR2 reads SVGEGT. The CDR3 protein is CASSYTRGITVSYNEKFF. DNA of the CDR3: TGTGCCAGCAGTTACACCAGGGGGATTACAGTGTCCTACAATGAGAAGTTCTTC.

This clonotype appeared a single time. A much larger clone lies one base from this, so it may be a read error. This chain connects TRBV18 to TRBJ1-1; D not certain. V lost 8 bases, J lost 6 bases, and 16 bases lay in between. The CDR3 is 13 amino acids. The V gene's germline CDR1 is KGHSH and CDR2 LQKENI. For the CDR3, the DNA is TGTGCCAGCCATCCGACGGGAATCTCTGAAGCTTTCTTT. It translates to CASHPTGISEAFF. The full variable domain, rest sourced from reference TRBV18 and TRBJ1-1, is NAGVMQNPRHLVRRRGQEARLRCSPMKGHSHVYWYRQLPEEGLKFMVYLQKENIIDESGMPKERFSAEFPKEGPSILRIQQVVRGDSAAYFCASHPTGISEAFFGQGTRLTVV.

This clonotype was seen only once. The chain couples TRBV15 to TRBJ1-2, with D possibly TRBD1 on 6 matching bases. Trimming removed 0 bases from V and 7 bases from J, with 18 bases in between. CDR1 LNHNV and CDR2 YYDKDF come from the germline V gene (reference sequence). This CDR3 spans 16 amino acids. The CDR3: CATSRDLARQDSGYTF. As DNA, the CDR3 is TGTGCCACCAGCAGAGATCTCGCGCGACAGGACTCTGGCTACACCTTC. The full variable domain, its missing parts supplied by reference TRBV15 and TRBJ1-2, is DAMVIQNPRYQVTQFGKPVTLSCSQTLNHNVMYWYQQKSSQAPKLLFHYYDKDFNNEADTPDNFQSRRPNTSFCFLDIRSPGLGDTAMYLCATSRDLARQDSGYTFGSGTRLTVV.